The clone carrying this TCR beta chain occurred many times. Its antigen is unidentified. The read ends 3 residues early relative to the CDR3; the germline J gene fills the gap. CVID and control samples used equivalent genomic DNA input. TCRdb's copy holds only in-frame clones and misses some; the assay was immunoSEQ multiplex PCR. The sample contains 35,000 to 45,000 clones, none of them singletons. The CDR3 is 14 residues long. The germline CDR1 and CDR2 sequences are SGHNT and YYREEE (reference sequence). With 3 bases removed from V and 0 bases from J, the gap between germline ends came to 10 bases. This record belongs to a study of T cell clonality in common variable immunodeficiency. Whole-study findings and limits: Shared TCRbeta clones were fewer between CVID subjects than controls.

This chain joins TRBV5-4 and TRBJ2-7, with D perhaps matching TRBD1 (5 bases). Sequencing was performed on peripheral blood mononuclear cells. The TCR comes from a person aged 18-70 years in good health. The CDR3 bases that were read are TGTGCCAGCAGCTCACAGGCGTTCTCCTACGAG. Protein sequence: CASSSQAFSYE. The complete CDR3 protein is CASSSQAFSYEQYF. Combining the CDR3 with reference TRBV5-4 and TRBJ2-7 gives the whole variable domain ETGVTQSPTHLIKTRGQQVTLRCSSQSGHNTVSWYQQALGQGPQFIFQYYREEENGRGNFPPRFSGLQFPNYSSELNVNALELDDSALYLCASSSQAFSYEQYFGPGTRLTVT.